These 2 T cell receptor beta chains originate from one sample sequenced in a study of vaccination effects on CD4 cells after COVID-19. Sequencing in the ViraFEST assay came after antigen-specific CD4+ T cells had been expanded with viral peptide pools, which were used to stimulate PBMC. The culture ran for less than 12 days, and then CD4+ T cells were isolated. Vaccine recipients lacked prior SARS-CoV-2 infection and had negative nucleocapsid antibodies. No antigen has been identified for these receptors. The data were produced by immunoSEQ multiplex PCR, yet TCRdb's version contains in-frame clones alone and is incomplete. The sample holds approximately 68,000 clones, around 79% seen once. The source was CD4+ T cells from PBMCs cultured with SARS-CoV-2 spike peptides, collected before COVID-19 vaccination. The source is a human donor who received a COVID-19 vaccine.

The chain joins TRBV6-2 or TRBV6-3 to TRBJ1-2; D is undetermined. V was shortened by 2 bases and J by 0 bases, with 10 bases between the two germline ends. The V gene's germline CDR1 is MNHEY and CDR2 SVGEGT. CDR3 size: 15 residues. The CDR3 is CASSYPQAANYGYTF. The CDR3 DNA sequence: TGTGCCAGCAGTTACCCCCAGGCGGCTAACTATGGCTACACCTTC.

This sequence joins TRBV18 and TRBJ2-4; 10 bases are a match to TRBD2. Losses at the gene ends were 0 bases for V and 4 bases for J; bases not matched to a gene: 3. Germline lookup yields CDR1 KGHSH and CDR2 LQKENI. The CDR3 covers 16 residues. The CDR3 sequence: CASSPPTSGAKNIQYF. In nucleotides, the CDR3 is TGTGCCAGCTCACCACCTACTAGCGGGGCAAAAAACATTCAGTACTTC.